Here is one T cell receptor beta chain with its context. Its antigen is still unknown. No much larger clone is present one base from it, and per-base qualities are unavailable. The sample is drawn from a study of T cell responses to AZD1222 COVID-19 vaccine (dated by TCRdb to about 2021). As for the study more broadly: TCR sequencing covered fewer than 250 trial participants: about 210 given two doses of AZD1222 and 26 given two doses of MenACWY control vaccine. Trial participants were enrolled by age into 18-55, 56-69 and 70-plus year subgroups, with roughly 150, 30 and 60 TCR-sequenced participants respectively. Points the paper makes about the study in general: After two AZD1222 doses, spike-specific TCR breadth and depth were significantly higher than at day 0 and than in MenACWY recipients. Only a handful of AZD1222 recipients were SARS-CoV-2 seropositive at baseline, limiting conclusions about previously exposed vaccinees. CD4 TCRs associated with the vaccine covered the entire spike protein, and the dominant responses were in regions 160-218 and 743-854. No day 14 peak-response samples were available, so repertoires were characterized only after the peak T cell response. Participants were mostly white British and included more females than males, and it was suggested by the authors that clonal diversity may have been underestimated. The 56-69-year group was small, and its depth increase did not reach significance, likely because of low power. Epitopes outside the regions mutated in the B.1.351 and B.1.1.7 variants were reportedly recognized by nearly half of the unique spike-specific TCRs.

The CDR3 regions of human TCRbeta chains were subjected to immunosequencing. The original methods were these. TCRs in the repertoires were compared against a reference library of SARS-CoV-2-specific TCRs that had been generated with the MIRA antigen-specificity platform. Breadth meant the fraction of unique TCRs that were SARS-CoV-2-associated, whereas depth meant the fraction of total T cells that were SARS-CoV-2-associated. Using the MIRA data, each spike-specific TCR was assigned both to the spike region to which the TCR was reactive and to a CD4 or CD8 class. Log10-transformed breadth and depth values were compared by one-way ANOVA with Sidak's multiple comparisons tests. TCRdb took this table from immuneACCESS and kept in-frame rearrangements with V and J called. Such tables lack part of the clones; where checked against another copy, unresolved V genes explain under half of the gap, and the rest is unexplained. V, J and clone size derive from that table, while D and trimming were established from the DNA sequence. The sample profile shows roughly 92,000 clones; approximately 91% of them were found once. The ten largest clones capture roughly 4.9% of the sample.

The intended sense of this specimen's time point label: about 28 days (+/-7) after the second vaccine dose. AZD1222 recipients with second doses at about 4 weeks or about 12 weeks were pooled, because spike-specific TCR depth and breadth did not differ between schedules. Vaccinee samples were obtained from the UK trials COV001 and COV002, which included a single-blind randomized controlled phase 2/3 trial of AZD1222 (ChAdOx1 nCoV-19) in healthy adults. For TCRbeta chain sequencing, PBMC samples were collected from trial participants at day 0 and at day 28 after the second dose. From the germline V gene, CDR1 is SGHRS and CDR2 is YFSETQ. The junction shows trimming of 1 base on V and 4 bases on J, plus 12 bases between the germline ends. The CDR3 sequence holds 15 residues, the cysteine and phenylalanine included. The only DNA kept is the CDR3, 45 bases in frame from the first base.

The V and J genes are TRBV5-1 and TRBJ2-1; the D segment might be TRBD1 or TRBD2, since each matches 5 bases. The clonotype comes from an adult who received the AZD1222 COVID-19 vaccine. Material: peripheral blood, obtained 28 days after the second AZD1222 dose. The DNA is as follows: TGCGCCAGCAGCTTGTCCCCGGGGCCTTACAATGAGCAGTTCTTC. This codes for CASSLSPGPYNEQFF. Beyond the CDR3, the reference TRBV5-1 and TRBJ2-1 genes provide the residues; the full variable domain reads: KAGVTQTPRYLIKTRGQQVTLSCSPISGHRSVSWYQQTPGQGLQFLFEYFSETQRNKGNFPGRFSGRQFSNSRSEMNVSTLELGDSALYLCASSLSPGPYNEQFFGPGTRLTVL.